These 21 T cell receptor beta chains originate from one sample sequenced in a study of regulatory T cells in long-lasting Graves disease (dated by TCRdb to about 2021). Libraries were made using multiplex PCR. Sequencer: Illumina HiSeq 4000. CDR3 regions were amplified by Arm-PCR with iRepertoire HTBI primers to construct TCR beta libraries. TCRdb applied fastp at Q25 and MiXCR to the public reads, then kept only in-frame beta chains. Each CDR3 protein gets just one entry, which takes the most common genes and DNA from the rows behind it. The sample table records about 470,000 distinct CDR3 sequences; about a fifth of these occur just once. 7.8% of the sample belongs to the ten largest clones. What the time point label conveys for this sample: persistent/refractory GD, antithyroid drugs over 5 years with positive TRAb. RNA was extracted from PBMCs in TRIzol for both TCR sequencing and RNA sequencing.

The source was peripheral blood mononuclear cells (PBMCs), collected when the disease was refractory, from a patient treated with antithyroid drugs. These receptors came from a female donor with Graves disease.

This clonotype came up many times. The gene calls are TRBV6-2 or TRBV6-3 and TRBJ2-7; 12 bases match TRBD1. The V gene's germline CDR1 is MNHEY and CDR2 SVGEGT. Trimming at V came to 6 bases and at J to 5 bases, leaving 5 bases not matched to a gene. The CDR3 loop spans 14 amino acids. The CDR3 loop is CASSRDRGQDEQYF. DNA of the CDR3: TGTGCCAGCAGCCGGGACAGGGGGCAGGACGAGCAGTACTTC.

This clonotype showed up many times. This sequence joins TRBV7-9 and TRBJ1-1; TRBD1 agrees at 8 bases. The CDR3 is made up of 16 amino acids. Germline trimming cut 5 bases from V and 2 bases from J; bases unmatched to any gene: 10. CDR1 SEHNR and CDR2 FQNEAQ come from the germline V gene (reference sequence). For the CDR3, the DNA is TGTGCCAGCAGCCCGGGGACAGGAGAATTAAACACTGAAGCTTTCTTT. It yields the protein CASSPGTGELNTEAFF.

This clonotype was counted ten times or more. The chain is built from TRBV28 and TRBJ2-5, with D possibly TRBD2 on 6 matching bases. V gave up 0 bases and J gave up 5 bases, with 13 bases separating them. Germline assignment: CDR1 MDHEN and CDR2 SYDVKM. The CDR3 consists of 15 residues. CDR3 in amino acids: CASSLWGGGRETQYF. CDR3 bases: TGTGCCAGCAGTTTATGGGGGGGAGGAAGGGAGACCCAGTACTTC.

This chain connects TRBV7-8 to TRBJ2-7; 12 bases map to TRBD2. The CDR3 has 18 amino acids. J lost 1 base, V lost 1 base, and 8 bases had no gene match. Germline V gene sequence: CDR1 SGHVS, CDR2 FQNEAQ. Here the CDR3 reads CASSLGTLAGGGSYEQYF. CDR3 coding DNA: TGTGCCAGCAGCTTAGGGACACTAGCGGGAGGTGGTTCCTACGAGCAGTACTTC.

This clonotype was seen a handful of times. This chain connects TRBV6-1 to TRBJ2-5; 7 nucleotides line up with TRBD1. In germline, CDR1 is MNHNS, CDR2 SASEGT. Trimming took 11 bases from V and 5 from J; bases not matched to a gene: 11. There are 13 residues in the CDR3. The CDR3 sequence: CASEDRARETQYF. CDR3 coding DNA: TGTGCCTCCGAAGACAGGGCCCGTGAGACCCAGTACTTC.

In its sample, this clonotype was seen a few times. This chain links TRBV20-1 with TRBJ2-7, with D possibly TRBD1 on 6 matching bases. CDR1 and CDR2 from the germline V gene are DFQATT and SNEGSKA (reference sequence). Trimming took off 6 bases at V and 6 bases at J, with 21 bases between the two ends. This CDR3 contains 14 residues. For the CDR3, the DNA is TGCAGTGCCTTCGTACAGGGAAGAGTCGGCGAGCAGTACTTC. Translating it yields CSAFVQGRVGEQYF.

The CDR3 coding sequence is TGTGCCAGCAGCGGAAATAAGAGGTGGGGGAGTGGTCGAGAGACCCAGTACTTC. Residues: CASSGNKRWGSGRETQYF. The rearrangement links TRBV11-2 to TRBJ2-5; possibly TRBD1 or TRBD2 for D (5 bases each). CDR3 length: 18 residues. Trimming took 5 bases from V and 4 from J, leaving 26 bases between them. Germline CDR1 SGHAT, CDR2 FQNNGV.

J is TRBJ2-7 and V is TRBV12-3 or TRBV12-4; D gene uncertain. Trimming removed 0 bases at V and 3 bases at J, with 27 bases between. The CDR3 totals 20 residues. CDR3 protein: CASSLAPKSLEYDHFYEQYF. CDR3 nucleotide sequence: TGTGCCAGCAGTTTAGCGCCAAAATCTTTAGAATACGACCATTTCTACGAGCAGTACTTC.

This clonotype was picked up a small number of times. V gene TRBV5-1 combines with J gene TRBJ2-7, with TRBD1 matching over 8 bases. The V gene end was trimmed by 1 base and the J gene end by 9 bases; junction bases not matched to a gene: 12. Germline V gives CDR1 SGHRS, CDR2 YFSETQ. The CDR3 is 15 amino acids. This CDR3 reads CASSLWDRSVEGQYF. CDR3 sequence (DNA): TGCGCCAGCAGCTTGTGGGACAGGTCCGTGGAAGGGCAGTACTTC.

The rearrangement links TRBV27 to TRBJ2-5; TRBD2 aligns across 14 bases. Germline V gene lookup returns CDR1 MNHEY and CDR2 SMNVEV (reference sequence). The CDR3 sequence is 16 residues long. V lost 5 bases, J lost 4 bases, and 6 bases stayed unmatched. Written as DNA, the CDR3 is TGTGCCAGCAGTCGACTAGCGGGAGGGCCTCCAGAGACCCAGTACTTC. Translated: CASSRLAGGPPETQYF.

The CDR3 coding sequence is TGTGCCAGCAGCGCCGACGGGTGGGCGGGAGGCTACACCTTC. The encoded protein is CASSADGWAGGYTF. J is TRBJ1-2 and V is TRBV9, with D unclear. Per the germline V gene, CDR1 is SGDLS and CDR2 is YYNGEE. This CDR3 comprises 14 residues. V dropped 3 bases and J dropped 8 bases, with 17 bases sitting between them. The variable domain in full, completed from reference TRBV9 and TRBJ1-2, reads DSGVTQTPKHLITATGQRVTLRCSPRSGDLSVYWYQQSLDQGLQFLIQYYNGEERAKGNILERFSAQQFPDLHSELNLSSLELGDSALYFCASSADGWAGGYTFGSGTRLTVV.

This clonotype has just a few counts. The V gene is TRBV12-3 or TRBV12-4, the J gene TRBJ1-1, with D unclear. The V end lost 5 bases, the J end lost 3 bases, and 13 bases lay between the germline ends. The CDR3 is 14 residues long. The CDR3 is CASSPRRRDTEAFF. DNA for the CDR3: TGTGCCAGCAGTCCCCGGAGACGGGACACTGAAGCTTTCTTT.

This clonotype was counted at least ten times. The rearrangement joins TRBV20-1 to TRBJ2-7; a weak D match, TRBD1 (5 bases). V was pared by 5 bases and J by 3 bases, with 11 bases between. Germline lookup yields CDR1 DFQATT and CDR2 SNEGSKA (reference sequence). The CDR3 is made up of 12 amino acids. CDR3 nucleotides: TGCAGTGCTCAGGTCAGGGACTACGAGCAGTACTTC. This encodes CSAQVRDYEQYF.

The table lists this clonotype with many counts. CDR3 protein: CASSREKGGYEQYF. The CDR3 DNA is TGTGCCAGCAGCCGCGAGAAGGGAGGCTACGAGCAGTACTTC. This sequence joins TRBV7-9 and TRBJ2-7; tentatively, D is TRBD2 (6 bases). The V and J ends lost 5 bases and 3 bases respectively, with 14 bases between them. CDR3 length: 14 amino acids. CDR1 and CDR2 (germline): SEHNR, FQNEAQ (reference sequence).

A note on this clonotype: This likely traces to a read error, being one base from a far larger clone. J is TRBJ2-7 and V is TRBV6-5, with 11 nucleotides matching TRBD2. V dropped 2 bases and J dropped 2; count of bases not matched to a gene: 2. This CDR3 is 15 amino acids long. The germline V gene has CDR1 MNHEY and CDR2 SVGAGI. CDR3 protein: CASSYTGLAAYEQYF. The CDR3 nucleotides read TGTGCCAGCAGTTACACGGGACTAGCGGCCTACGAGCAGTACTTC.

This clonotype was observed a handful of times. J is TRBJ2-2 and V is TRBV6-1; TRBD1 is a possible D gene (5 bases). CDR1 MNHNS and CDR2 SASEGT come from the germline V gene. CDR3 size: 14 residues. The germline V and J ends were trimmed by 10 bases and 3 bases, with 15 bases remaining between them. CDR3 loop: CATRQMTYTGELFF. The CDR3 region has the DNA TGTGCCACTAGACAGATGACCTACACCGGGGAGCTGTTTTTT.

This clonotype was recorded a few times. This chain links TRBV4-1 with TRBJ2-7, with a tentative D call TRBD2 (7 bases). CDR1 is MGHRA, CDR2 YSYEKL, per germline. Trimming removed 8 bases from V and 6 bases from J, with 17 bases in between. This CDR3 is 13 amino acids long. DNA for the CDR3: TGCGCCAGCGGACGGGGGGCCGAAGGCGAGCAGTACTTC. Amino acids: CASGRGAEGEQYF.

This chain joins TRBV7-3 and TRBJ2-1; D gene unclear. The CDR3 sequence is 9 residues long. V was shortened by 6 bases and J by 15 bases, with 9 bases between the two germline ends. Germline assignment: CDR1 SGHTA and CDR2 FQGTGA. CDR3 nucleotides: TGTGCCAGCAGATTCGCATCGTTCTTC. It is translated as CASRFASFF.

This clonotype was seen at least ten times. This sequence joins TRBV2 and TRBJ1-1; 7 bases align to TRBD1. Germline CDR1 SNHLY, CDR2 FYNNEI. The CDR3 consists of 17 residues. V shed 6 bases and J 3 bases; nucleotides not matched to a gene: 16. CDR3 nucleotides: TGTGCCAGCAGGGAAACAGGGGATTCGAGTTCGGACACTGAAGCTTTCTTT. It codes for CASRETGDSSSDTEAFF.

At least ten counts were recorded for this clonotype. This chain joins TRBV20-1 and TRBJ2-7; 12 bases fit TRBD1. Unmatched junction bases numbered 8, after V lost 3 bases and J lost 11 bases. The CDR3 is made up of 13 amino acids. Germline V gene data show CDR1 as DFQATT and CDR2 as SNEGSKA (reference sequence). The chain's CDR3 is CSASLGQGASEYF. The CDR3 coding sequence is TGCAGTGCTAGCTTGGGACAGGGGGCTTCGGAGTACTTC.

This clonotype was observed a few times. The V and J genes are TRBV7-9 and TRBJ1-4; 7 bases are a match to TRBD1. CDR1 and CDR2 (germline): SEHNR, FQNEAQ (reference sequence). V trimming: 4 bases; J trimming: 7 bases; junction bases outside the gene matches: 6. CDR3 size: 14 residues. For the CDR3, the DNA is TGTGCCAGCAGCTCAGGGGACAGCCCTGAAAAACTGTTTTTT. Translated: CASSSGDSPEKLFF. The full variable domain, rest sourced from reference TRBV7-9 and TRBJ1-4, is DTGVSQNPRHKITKRGQNVTFRCDPISEHNRLYWYRQTLGQGPEFLTYFQNEAQLEKSRLLSDRFSAERPKGSFSTLEIQRTEQGDSAMYLCASSSGDSPEKLFFGSGTQLSVL.